This passage covers 16 T cell receptor beta chains from one sample sequenced in a study of blood T cell repertoires in COVID-19. Libraries were prepared by immunoSEQ multiplex PCR; TCRdb keeps only in-frame clonotypes and omits some of them. Here the sample spans some 220,000 clones, 80% to 95% being singletons. Sequenced: peripheral blood. Source of these receptors: a man aged 25-45 years with COVID-19, enrolled during active disease.

The rearrangement joins TRBV29-1 to TRBJ2-2; 9 bases map to TRBD2. This CDR3 region has 13 residues. Losses at the gene ends were 4 bases for V and 4 bases for J; bases not matched to a gene: 1. The germline V gene encodes CDR1 SQVTM and CDR2 ANQGSEA. The chain's CDR3 is CSVGGGGTGELFF. In nucleotides, the CDR3 is TGCAGCGTTGGCGGGGGGGGCACCGGGGAGCTGTTTTTT.

This chain connects TRBV2 to TRBJ1-4; D is perhaps TRBD1 (6 bases). Germline V CDR1 and CDR2: SNHLY, FYNNEI. V was trimmed by 4 bases and J by 6 bases, leaving 15 bases between them. CDR3 length equals 15 residues. The CDR3 DNA reads as TGTGCCAGCAGTGTCTGGAGGGGGGGAGATGAAAAACTGTTTTTT. Translating it yields CASSVWRGGDEKLFF.

The chain combines TRBV5-5 with TRBJ1-4; D unresolved. Trimming stripped 4 bases from V and 8 bases from J, with 6 bases between. Germline CDR1 SGHKS, CDR2 YYEKEE (reference sequence). This CDR3 comprises 11 residues. The CDR3 protein is CASSPEEKLFF. The CDR3 DNA sequence: TGTGCCAGCAGCCCGGAGGAAAAACTGTTTTTT.

For the CDR3, the DNA is TGTGCCAGCAGAAAAGGGGGGGGTGAAAAACTGTTTTTT. This codes for CASRKGGGEKLFF. The chain is built from TRBV27 and TRBJ1-4, with D possibly matching TRBD1 (6 bases). Germline values: CDR1 MNHEY, CDR2 SMNVEV (reference sequence). V was shortened by 6 bases and J by 7 bases, with 12 bases between the two germline ends. This CDR3 comprises 13 residues.

V usage is TRBV4-2 and J usage is TRBJ2-7; 8 nucleotides align to TRBD1. In germline, CDR1 is LGHNA, CDR2 YNFKEQ. The CDR3 has 18 amino acids. V lost 4 bases, J lost 2 bases, and 16 bases stayed unmatched. In nucleotides, the CDR3 is TGTGCCAGCAGCCTCCTCAGGGCCCTGGGACAGGATACCTACGAGCAGTACTTC. Its translation: CASSLLRALGQDTYEQYF.

The chain is built from TRBV2 and TRBJ2-2; 12 nucleotides align to TRBD1. This CDR3 region has 16 residues. Germline V gives CDR1 SNHLY, CDR2 FYNNEI. V dropped 4 bases and J dropped 6; count of bases not matched to a gene: 6. For the CDR3, the DNA is TGTGCCAGCAGTGTTACCGGGACAGGGGGCTCCGGGGAGCTGTTTTTT. Translated: CASSVTGTGGSGELFF.

This rearrangement joins TRBV12-3 or TRBV12-4 to TRBJ2-2, with D possibly TRBD1 on 6 matching bases. The V end lost 6 bases, the J end lost 6 bases, and 11 bases lay between the germline ends. CDR3 length: 13 amino acids. The CDR3 loop reads CASRPGVAGELFF. DNA for the CDR3: TGTGCCAGCAGACCAGGGGTTGCCGGGGAGCTGTTTTTT.

The chain carries TRBV2 and TRBJ2-1; TRBD1 matches at 10 bases. With 4 bases clipped from V and 4 bases from J, the junction kept 7 bases outside the gene matches. The CDR3 has 16 residues. Germline-derived CDR1 and CDR2 are SNHLY and FYNNEI. CDR3 in amino acids: CASSAVWTGGYNEQFF. The CDR3 region has the DNA TGTGCCAGCAGTGCCGTTTGGACAGGGGGGTACAATGAGCAGTTCTTC.

This clone was recorded a few times. The chain has TRBV7-6 and TRBJ1-1; 9 nucleotides align to TRBD1. The CDR3 sequence is 16 residues long. The ends lost 3 bases at V and 11 bases at J; junction bases unmatched: 16. Germline assignment: CDR1 SGHVS and CDR2 FNYEAQ. CDR3 residues: CASSFIGQGPGSKAFF. As DNA, the CDR3 is TGTGCCAGCAGCTTTATAGGACAGGGGCCGGGGAGTAAGGCTTTCTTT.

J is TRBJ2-7 and V is TRBV9, with D tentatively TRBD2 (6 bases). This CDR3 is 13 amino acids long. Germline CDR1 SGDLS, CDR2 YYNGEE. The V gene lost 0 bases and the J gene lost 5 bases, with 9 bases spanning the gap. For the CDR3, the DNA is TGTGCCAGCAGCGTAGATCGGGGGAACGAGCAGTACTTC. It yields the protein CASSVDRGNEQYF.

The gene calls are TRBV19 and TRBJ2-1, with TRBD1 matching over 8 bases. The germline gives CDR1 LNHDA, CDR2 SQIVND (reference sequence). V shed 5 bases, J shed 1 base, and the junction held 4 bases outside the gene matches. The CDR3 totals 15 residues. The CDR3 nucleotides read TGTGCCAGTAGTGACGGACAGGGTTCCTACAATGAGCAGTTCTTC. Translation gives CASSDGQGSYNEQFF. The full variable domain, with the rest looked up from reference TRBV19 and TRBJ2-1, is DGGITQSPKYLFRKEGQNVTLSCEQNLNHDAMYWYRQDPGQGLRLIYYSQIVNDFQKGDIAEGYSVSREKKESFPLTVTSAQKNPTAFYLCASSDGQGSYNEQFFGPGTRLTVL.

The chain is built from TRBV5-1 and TRBJ2-2, with D perhaps matching TRBD2 (7 bases). This CDR3 contains 13 residues. V was trimmed by 2 bases and J by 6 bases, leaving 8 bases between them. Looked up from germline, CDR1 is SGHRS and CDR2 is YFSETQ. The CDR3 coding sequence is TGCGCCAGCAGCTTCGGGGGGCCCGGGGAGCTGTTTTTT. Amino acid sequence: CASSFGGPGELFF.

The V and J genes are TRBV21-1 and TRBJ1-2. TRBV21-1 is a pseudogene locus. The CDR3 loop spans 13 amino acids. CDR3: CASRLRGNYGYTF. The CDR3 coding sequence is TGTGCCAGCAGATTACGGGGAAACTATGGCTACACCTTC.

The V and J genes are TRBV19 and TRBJ1-2; D is possibly TRBD1 (5 bases). Germline CDR1 reads LNHDA; CDR2 reads SQIVND (reference sequence). Trimming stripped 6 bases from V and 4 bases from J, with 15 bases between. This CDR3 has 14 amino acids. The CDR3 nucleotides are TGTGCCAGTAGCCCCAGGGATGTAAGCTATGGCTACACCTTC. Translation gives CASSPRDVSYGYTF.

Notes on this clone: A read error may account for a junction end that differs from germline. This chain connects TRBV5-4 to TRBJ2-1; 8 bases match TRBD2. Germline values: CDR1 SGHNT, CDR2 YYREEE (reference sequence). The CDR3 sequence is 15 residues long. The CDR3 is CASSLDSGGGNEQLF. CDR3 nucleotide sequence: TGTGCCAGCAGCTTGGACAGCGGGGGAGGGAATGAGCAGCTCTTC.

This rearrangement joins TRBV7-2 to TRBJ1-2, with TRBD1 as a possible D gene (5 bases). With 1 base removed from V and 4 bases from J, the gap between germline ends came to 16 bases. Germline lookup yields CDR1 SGHTA and CDR2 FQGNSA. The CDR3 covers 16 residues. The CDR3 spells CASSLVPIRVGYGYTF. The CDR3 nucleotides are TGTGCCAGCAGCTTAGTTCCCATCAGGGTCGGCTATGGCTACACCTTC.